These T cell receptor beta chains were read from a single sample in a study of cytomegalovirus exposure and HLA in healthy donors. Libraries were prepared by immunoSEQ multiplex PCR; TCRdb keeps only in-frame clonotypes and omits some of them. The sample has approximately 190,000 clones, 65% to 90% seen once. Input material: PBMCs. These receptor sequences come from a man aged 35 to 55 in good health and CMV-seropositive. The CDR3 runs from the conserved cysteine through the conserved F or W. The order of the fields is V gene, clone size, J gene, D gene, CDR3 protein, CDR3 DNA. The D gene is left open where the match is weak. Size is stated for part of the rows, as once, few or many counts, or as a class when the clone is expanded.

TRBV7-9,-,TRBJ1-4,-,CASSLPDSPNEKLFF,TGTGCCAGCAGCCTCCCGGACAGCCCTAATGAAAAACTGTTTTTT
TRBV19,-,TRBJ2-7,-,CASSITGTYEQYF,TGTGCCAGTAGTATTACAGGGACCTACGAGCAGTACTTC
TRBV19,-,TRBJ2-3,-,CASSIAGGYREDTQYF,TGTGCCAGTAGTATCGCCGGCGGGTATCGGGAAGATACGCAGTATTTT
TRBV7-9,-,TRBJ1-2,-,CASSLEINPYGYTF,TGTGCCAGCAGCTTAGAAATCAATCCCTATGGCTACACCTTC
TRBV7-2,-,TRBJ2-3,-,CASSFPREGGLRDTQYF,TGTGCCAGCAGCTTCCCTAGGGAGGGGGGGCTTAGAGATACGCAGTATTTT
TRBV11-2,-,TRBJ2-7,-,CASSLELARGTYEQYF,TGTGCCAGCAGCTTAGAGCTGGCCAGGGGCACCTACGAGCAGTACTTC
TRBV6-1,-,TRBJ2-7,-,CASSESGLSYEQYF,TGTGCCAGCAGTGAATCAGGGCTCTCCTACGAGCAGTACTTC
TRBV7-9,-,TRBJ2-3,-,CASSLAGADTQYF,TGTGCCAGCAGCTTAGCCGGGGCAGATACGCAGTATTTT
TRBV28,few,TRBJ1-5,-,CASSLWSGRGSNQPQHF,TGTGCCAGCAGTTTATGGTCCGGCCGGGGTTCCAATCAGCCCCAGCATTTT
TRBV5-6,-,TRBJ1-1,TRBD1,CASSWPGQGVEAFF,TGTGCCAGCAGCTGGCCGGGACAGGGGGTAGAAGCTTTCTTT
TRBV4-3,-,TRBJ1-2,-,CASSQGPNYGYTF,TGCGCCAGCAGCCAAGGGCCTAACTATGGCTACACCTTC
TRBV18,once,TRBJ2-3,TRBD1,CASSPYRGLADTQYF,TGTGCCAGCTCACCATACAGGGGGCTCGCAGATACGCAGTATTTT
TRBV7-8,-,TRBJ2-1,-,CASSLAPSIYEQFF,TGTGCCAGCAGCTTAGCACCTAGCATCTATGAGCAGTTCTTC
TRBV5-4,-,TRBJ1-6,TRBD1,CASSRQGSSYNSPLHF,TGTGCCAGCAGCAGACAGGGCTCCTCCTATAATTCACCCCTCCACTTT
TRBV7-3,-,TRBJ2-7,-,CASSLSGTVREQYF,TGTGCCAGCAGCTTAAGCGGGACGGTTAGAGAGCAGTACTTC
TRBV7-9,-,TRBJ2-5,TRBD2,CSSSGRVETQYF,TGTTCCAGCAGCGGGAGGGTGGAGACCCAGTACTTC
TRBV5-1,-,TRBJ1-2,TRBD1,CASSLGTGGVYGYTF,TGTGCCAGCAGCTTGGGGACAGGGGGCGTCTATGGCTACACCTTC
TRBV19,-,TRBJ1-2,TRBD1,CASSMPDRGRVYGYTF,TGTGCCAGTAGTATGCCAGACAGGGGAAGAGTCTATGGCTACACCTTC
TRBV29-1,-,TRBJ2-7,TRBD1,CSVVGTDYEQYF,TGCAGCGTTGTCGGGACAGACTACGAGCAGTACTTC
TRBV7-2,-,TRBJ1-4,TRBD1,CASSLDGQGAGEKLFF,TGTGCCAGCAGCTTAGATGGACAGGGGGCGGGTGAAAAACTGTTTTTT
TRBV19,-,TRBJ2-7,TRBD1,CASSSRDRAYEQYF,TGTGCCAGTAGTTCCCGGGACAGGGCCTACGAGCAGTACTTC
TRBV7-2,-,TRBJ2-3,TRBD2,CASIVPGLGTDTQYF,TGTGCCAGCATCGTCCCGGGACTAGGCACAGATACGCAGTATTTT
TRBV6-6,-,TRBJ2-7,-,CASREGGALGEQYF,TGTGCCAGCAGAGAAGGGGGGGCTCTAGGCGAGCAGTACTTC
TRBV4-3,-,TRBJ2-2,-,CASSQDRGTPGTGELFF,TGCGCCAGCAGCCAAGATCGCGGGACCCCGGGCACCGGGGAGCTGTTTTTT
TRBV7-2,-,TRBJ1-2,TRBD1,CASSFRDRGLDGYGYTF,TGTGCCAGCAGCTTCCGGGACAGGGGGTTAGACGGGTATGGCTACACCTTC
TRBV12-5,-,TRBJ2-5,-,CASGRDTPYQETQYF,TGTGCTAGTGGCCGGGACACGCCATACCAAGAGACCCAGTACTTC
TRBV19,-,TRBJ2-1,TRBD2,CASRLAGLYNEQFF,TGTGCCAGTAGGCTAGCGGGTCTCTACAATGAGCAGTTCTTC
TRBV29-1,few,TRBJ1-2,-,CSVGQNYGYTF,TGCAGCGTGGGACAAAACTATGGCTACACCTTC
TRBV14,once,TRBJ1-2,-,CASSQFAGGPNYGYTF,TGTGCCAGCAGCCAATTCGCCGGGGGTCCTAACTATGGCTACACCTTC
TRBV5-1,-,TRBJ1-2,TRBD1,CASSLEGQSYGYTF,TGCGCCAGCAGCTTGGAGGGACAGAGCTATGGCTACACCTTC
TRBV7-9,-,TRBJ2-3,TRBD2,CASSLWLAGWAQYF,TGTGCCAGCAGCTTATGGCTAGCGGGATGGGCGCAGTATTTT
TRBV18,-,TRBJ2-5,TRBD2,CASSPSGDGETQYF,TGTGCCAGCTCACCCAGCGGGGATGGAGAGACCCAGTACTTC
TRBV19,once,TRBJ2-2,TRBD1,CASETSGTGSGELFF,TGTGCCAGTGAAACCTCAGGGACAGGGTCCGGGGAGCTGTTTTTT
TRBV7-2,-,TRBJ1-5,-,CASSLVSQPQHF,TGTGCCAGCAGCTTAGTGAGCCAGCCCCAGCATTTT
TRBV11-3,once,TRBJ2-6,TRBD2,CASSLDLGRGGSSGANVLTF,TGTGCCAGCAGCTTAGATCTAGGGCGGGGGGGAAGCTCTGGGGCCAACGTCCTGACTTTC
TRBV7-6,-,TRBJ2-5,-,CASSLFGGRRQETQYF,TGTGCCAGCAGCTTATTTGGGGGCCGGAGACAAGAGACCCAGTACTTC
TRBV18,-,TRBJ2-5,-,CASSPPEHLGETQYF,TGTGCCAGCTCACCACCGGAACACCTAGGAGAGACCCAGTACTTC
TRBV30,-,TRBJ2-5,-,CARMAGMTQYF,TGTGCCCGGATGGCAGGGATGACCCAGTACTTC
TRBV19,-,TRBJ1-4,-,CASSIPPAGAQDEKLFF,TGTGCCAGTAGTATACCTCCGGCGGGGGCGCAGGATGAAAAACTGTTTTTT
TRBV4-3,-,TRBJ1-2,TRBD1,CASSQDLGSTGAYTF,TGCGCCAGCAGCCAGGATCTGGGATCAACAGGGGCCTACACCTTC
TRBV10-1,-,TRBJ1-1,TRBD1,CASSESRDSSYTEAFF,TGCGCCAGCAGTGAGTCGAGGGACAGCTCCTACACTGAAGCTTTCTTT
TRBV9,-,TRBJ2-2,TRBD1,CASSPDVTGVNAGELFF,TGTGCCAGCAGCCCAGATGTGACAGGGGTAAATGCCGGGGAGCTGTTTTTT
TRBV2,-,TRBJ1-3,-,CATRGGTGNTIYF,TGTGCCACCAGAGGGGGTACTGGAAACACCATATATTTT
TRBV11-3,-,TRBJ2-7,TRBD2,CASSLGTSAEQYF,TGTGCCAGCAGCTTGGGGACTAGCGCCGAGCAGTACTTC